This passage covers 8 T cell receptor beta chains from one sample sequenced in a study of neoadjuvant nivolumab and ipilimumab in lung cancer (TCRdb year 2020). To prepare the library, the immunoSEQ multiplex PCR assay was applied. In its TCRdb copy, this immuneACCESS table keeps in-frame sequences only and misses some clones. Where compared with another copy, unresolved V genes explain less than half of these, and the others have no known cause. The sample table contains 25,000 to 30,000 clones; only one count was recorded for 82% of them. Of the sample, 8.6% is held by the ten largest clones. The label giving this sample's time point can be read as: at surgical resection after neoadjuvant nivolumab +/- ipilimumab. This specimen consisted of tumor tissue, obtained after neoadjuvant nivolumab, alone or with ipilimumab, at or shortly before surgery. These receptors came from an adult with non-small cell lung cancer.

The V gene is TRBV10-1, the J gene TRBJ2-7; no clear D gene. The V gene lost 1 base and the J gene lost 6 bases, with 13 bases spanning the gap. Germline V gene data show CDR1 as WNHNN and CDR2 as SYGVQD (reference sequence). The CDR3 is 14 residues long. CDR3 region: CASSELTPPGEQYF. The CDR3 coding sequence is TGCGCCAGCAGTGAGTTGACCCCACCGGGCGAGCAGTACTTC.

V is TRBV5-6 and J is TRBJ2-1; D is undetermined. Trimming stripped 2 bases from V and 0 bases from J, with 9 bases between. This CDR3 has 15 amino acids. Germline loops: CDR1 SGHDT, CDR2 YYEEEE. The CDR3 nucleotides read TGTGCCAGCAGCTTCCCAGGAATCTCCTACAATGAGCAGTTCTTC. This translates into CASSFPGISYNEQFF.

This clone was found a few times. This chain links TRBV2 with TRBJ1-5; D is unclear. V dropped 3 bases and J dropped 0 bases, with 6 bases sitting between them. CDR3 size: 14 residues. Germline V gene sequence: CDR1 SNHLY, CDR2 FYNNEI. The CDR3 DNA reads as TGTGCCAGCAGTGACACCCCTAGCAATCAGCCCCAGCATTTT. It codes for CASSDTPSNQPQHF.

The CDR3 here is CASSLVREKLFF. In nucleotides, the CDR3 is TGTGCCAGCAGCTTAGTACGGGAAAAACTGTTTTTT. The rearrangement uses TRBV7-9 and TRBJ1-4; D call uncertain. This CDR3 region has 12 residues. The germline V and J ends were trimmed by 1 base and 8 bases, with 5 bases remaining between them. Looked up from germline, CDR1 is SEHNR and CDR2 is FQNEAQ (reference sequence). The variable domain in full, completed from reference TRBV7-9 and TRBJ1-4, reads DTGVSQNPRHKITKRGQNVTFRCDPISEHNRLYWYRQTLGQGPEFLTYFQNEAQLEKSRLLSDRFSAERPKGSFSTLEIQRTEQGDSAMYLCASSLVREKLFFGSGTQLSVL.

The rearrangement joins TRBV6-5 to TRBJ1-2; TRBD1 might be the D (6 bases). Per germline, CDR1 MNHEY and CDR2 SVGAGI. The CDR3 is 13 residues long. Trimming pared 6 bases from V and 5 bases from J, leaving 13 bases between. The CDR3 reads CASRSDRSYGYTF. The CDR3 bases are TGTGCCAGCAGATCCGACAGGTCATATGGCTACACCTTC.

This clone has a handful of counts. The rearrangement links TRBV7-2 to TRBJ2-2; 8 bases agree with TRBD2. There are 16 residues in the CDR3. The germline CDR1 and CDR2 sequences are SGHTA and FQGNSA. With V trimmed by 2 bases and J by 0 bases, 2 bases remained unmatched. CDR3 nucleotide sequence: TGTGCCAGCAGCTTAAAAGCGGGGGCGAACACCGGGGAGCTGTTTTTT. Translating gives CASSLKAGANTGELFF.

The chain is built from TRBV4-2 and TRBJ1-1; D is unclear. Looked up from germline, CDR1 is LGHNA and CDR2 is YNFKEQ. Trimming shortened V by 1 base and J by 0 bases, and 12 bases separated the two germline ends. This CDR3 region has 16 residues. In nucleotides, the CDR3 is TGTGCCAGCAGCCAAGTCGGTTTAGAAGTGAACACTGAAGCTTTCTTT. It codes for CASSQVGLEVNTEAFF.

This clone is medium-sized. V gene TRBV27 combines with J gene TRBJ2-7; D remains unclear. CDR3 length: 14 amino acids. Germline CDR1 reads MNHEY; CDR2 reads SMNVEV (reference sequence). The V end was cut by 5 bases, the J end by 0 bases, with 11 bases between. CDR3 sequence (DNA): TGTGCCAGCAGTCCCCGGATAATCTCCTACGAGCAGTACTTC. Protein: CASSPRIISYEQYF.